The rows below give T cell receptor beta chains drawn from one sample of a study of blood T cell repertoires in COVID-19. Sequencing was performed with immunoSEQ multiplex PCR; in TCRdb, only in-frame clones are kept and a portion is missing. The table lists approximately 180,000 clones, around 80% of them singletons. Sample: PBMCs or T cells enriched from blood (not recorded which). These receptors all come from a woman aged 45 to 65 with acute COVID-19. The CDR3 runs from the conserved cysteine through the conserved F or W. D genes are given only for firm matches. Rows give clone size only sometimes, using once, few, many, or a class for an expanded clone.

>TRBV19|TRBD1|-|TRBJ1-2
CASSIDRGGYTF
TGTGCCAGTAGTATTGACAGGGGTGGCTACACCTTC
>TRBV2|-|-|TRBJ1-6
CASLQGAWSNSPLHF
TGTGCCAGCCTCCAAGGGGCATGGAGCAATTCACCCCTCCACTTT
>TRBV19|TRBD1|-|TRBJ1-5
CASGYRQGGNQPQHF
TGTGCCAGTGGGTATAGACAGGGGGGCAATCAGCCCCAGCATTTT
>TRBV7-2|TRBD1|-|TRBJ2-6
CASGTGGPLSGANVLTF
TGTGCCTCCGGGACAGGGGGTCCCCTCTCTGGGGCCAACGTCCTGACTTTC
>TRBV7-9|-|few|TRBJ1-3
CASSLDRSSGNTIYF
TGTGCCAGCAGCCTCGACAGGTCCTCTGGAAACACCATATATTTT
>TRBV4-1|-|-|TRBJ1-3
CASSQNTGSWDTIYF
TGCGCCAGCAGCCAAAATACAGGAAGTTGGGACACCATATATTTT
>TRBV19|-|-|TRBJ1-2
CASSTRQGESYTF
TGTGCCAGTAGTACCAGGCAGGGCGAGAGCTACACCTTC
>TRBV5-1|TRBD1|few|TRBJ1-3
CASSPPTGTAGDTIYF
TGCGCCAGCAGTCCCCCGACCGGGACAGCGGGGGACACCATATATTTT
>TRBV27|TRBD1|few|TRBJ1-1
CASSPTTGGGLNTEAFF
TGTGCCAGCAGCCCCACCACAGGGGGGGGCTTGAACACTGAAGCTTTCTTT
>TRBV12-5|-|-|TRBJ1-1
CASGLEAGAEAFF
TGTGCTAGTGGTTTGGAAGCGGGAGCTGAAGCTTTCTTT
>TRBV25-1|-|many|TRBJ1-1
CASSEVYSEAFF
TGTGCCAGCAGTGAAGTATACAGTGAAGCTTTCTTT
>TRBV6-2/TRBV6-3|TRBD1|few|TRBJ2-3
CASSYQDRGIDTQYF
TGTGCCAGCAGTTACCAGGACAGGGGGATAGATACGCAGTATTTT
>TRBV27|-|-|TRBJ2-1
CASSLDRDNEQFF
TGTGCCAGCAGTCTTGACAGAGACAATGAGCAGTTCTTC
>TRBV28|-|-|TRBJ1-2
CASSPLGGGAYYTF
TGTGCCAGCAGCCCTCTGGGTGGGGGCGCCTACTACACCTTC
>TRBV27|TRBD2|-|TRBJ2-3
CASSSLMTSGERDTQYF
TGTGCCAGCAGTTCCCTTATGACTAGCGGGGAGAGGGATACGCAGTATTTT
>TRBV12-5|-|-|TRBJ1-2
CASGVPAGHGYTF
TGTGCTAGTGGTGTACCCGCGGGCCACGGCTACACCTTC
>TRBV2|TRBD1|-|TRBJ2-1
CASRRPGQGASNEQFF
TGTGCCAGCAGGAGACCCGGGCAGGGGGCATCGAATGAGCAGTTCTTC
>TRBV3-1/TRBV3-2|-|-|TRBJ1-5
CASSQDLGFNQPQHF
TGTGCCAGCAGCCAAGATTTGGGCTTCAATCAGCCCCAGCATTTT
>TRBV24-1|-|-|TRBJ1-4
CATEGKGDEKLFF
TGTGCCACCGAAGGGAAGGGGGATGAAAAACTGTTTTTT
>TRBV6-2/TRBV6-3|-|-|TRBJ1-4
CASSTTGGLFLSEKLFF
TGTGCCAGCAGTACCACGGGCGGACTTTTTTTGAGTGAAAAACTGTTTTTT
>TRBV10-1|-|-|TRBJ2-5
CASSEVRAGETQYF
TGCGCCAGCAGTGAGGTCAGGGCCGGGGAGACCCAGTACTTC
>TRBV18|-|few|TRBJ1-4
CASSPGAGNEKLFF
TGTGCCAGCTCACCAGGGGCAGGGAATGAAAAACTGTTTTTT
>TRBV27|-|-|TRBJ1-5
CASGPSAGQPQHF
TGTGCCAGCGGCCCGAGCGCCGGGCAGCCCCAGCATTTT
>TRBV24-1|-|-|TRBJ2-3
CATSDSGLTDTQYF
TGTGCCACCAGTGACAGCGGACTCACAGATACGCAGTATTTT
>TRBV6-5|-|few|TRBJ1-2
CASRPDSFSHESF
TGTGCCAGCAGACCCGACAGTTTTTCCCACGAGAGCTTC
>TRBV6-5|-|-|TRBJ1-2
CASRQRARAPYGYTF
TGTGCCAGCAGACAGCGGGCCAGGGCCCCCTATGGCTACACCTTC
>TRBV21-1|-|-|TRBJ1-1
CASSKGGQHTEAFF
TGTGCCAGCAGCAAAGGAGGACAGCACACTGAAGCTTTCTTT
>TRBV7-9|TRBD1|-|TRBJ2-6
CASSPPWTGGVSGANVLTF
TGTGCCAGCAGCCCACCCTGGACAGGGGGTGTCTCTGGGGCCAACGTCCTGACTTTC
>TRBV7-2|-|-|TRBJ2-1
CASSLEAGVNEQFF
TGTGCCAGCAGCTTAGAAGCAGGGGTGAATGAGCAGTTCTTC
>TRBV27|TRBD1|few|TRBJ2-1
CASRPLTGQGIYNEQFF
TGTGCCAGCAGACCACTCACCGGACAGGGCATATACAATGAGCAGTTCTTC
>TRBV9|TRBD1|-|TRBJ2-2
CASSTQGAENTGELFF
TGTGCCAGCAGCACCCAGGGGGCAGAGAACACCGGGGAGCTGTTTTTT
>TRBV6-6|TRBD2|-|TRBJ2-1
CATLTSGAGGQFF
TGTGCCACGTTGACTAGCGGGGCGGGGGGGCAGTTCTTC
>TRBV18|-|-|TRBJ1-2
CASTTSIDYGYTF
TGTGCCAGCACAACTAGTATAGATTATGGCTACACCTTC
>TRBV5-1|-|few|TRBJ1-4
CASSSGRPVSEKLFF
TGCGCCAGCAGCTCGGGAAGGCCAGTTAGTGAAAAACTGTTTTTT
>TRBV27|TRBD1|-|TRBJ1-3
CARRDRLSGNTIYF
TGTGCCAGAAGGGACAGGCTATCTGGAAACACCATATATTTT
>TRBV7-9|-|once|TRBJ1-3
CASSPSIQGNTIYF
TGTGCCAGCAGCCCGTCGATCCAGGGAAACACCATATATTTT
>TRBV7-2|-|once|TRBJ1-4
CASSLLGRDEKLFF
TGTGCCAGCAGCTTATTGGGGAGGGACGAAAAACTGTTTTTT
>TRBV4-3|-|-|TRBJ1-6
CASSRGANSPLHF
TGCGCCAGCAGCCGTGGGGCTAATTCACCCCTCCACTTT
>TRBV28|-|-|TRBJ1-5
CASSLLDRIVDQPQHF
TGTGCCAGCAGTTTACTCGACAGGATAGTGGATCAGCCCCAGCATTTT
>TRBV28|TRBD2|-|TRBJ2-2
CATERGNTGELFF
TGTGCCACCGAGCGGGGAAACACCGGGGAGCTGTTTTTT
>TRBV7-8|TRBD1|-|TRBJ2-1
CASSRTGRNEQFF
TGTGCCAGCAGCCGGACAGGGCGAAATGAGCAGTTCTTC
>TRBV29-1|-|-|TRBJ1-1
CSVELWGVGAFF
TGCAGCGTTGAATTGTGGGGGGTGGGAGCTTTCTTT
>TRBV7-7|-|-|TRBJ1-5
CASSLDLNQPQHF
TGTGCCAGCAGCTTAGACCTAAATCAGCCCCAGCATTTT
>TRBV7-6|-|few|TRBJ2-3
CASSLAGTNTQYF
TGTGCCAGCAGCTTGGCGGGGACCAATACGCAGTATTTT
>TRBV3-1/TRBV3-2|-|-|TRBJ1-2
CASRTTGGSYGYTF
TGTGCCAGCAGGACTACCGGGGGAAGCTATGGCTACACCTTC